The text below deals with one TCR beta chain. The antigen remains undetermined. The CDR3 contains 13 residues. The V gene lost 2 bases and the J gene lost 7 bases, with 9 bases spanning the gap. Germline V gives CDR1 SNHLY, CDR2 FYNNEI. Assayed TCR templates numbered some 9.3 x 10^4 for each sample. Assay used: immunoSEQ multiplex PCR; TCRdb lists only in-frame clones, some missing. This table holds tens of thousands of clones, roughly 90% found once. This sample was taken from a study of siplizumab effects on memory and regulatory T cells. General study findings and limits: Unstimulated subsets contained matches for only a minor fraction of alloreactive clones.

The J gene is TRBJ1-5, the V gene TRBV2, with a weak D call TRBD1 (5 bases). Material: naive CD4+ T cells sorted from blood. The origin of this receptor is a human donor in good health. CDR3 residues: CASSEIGVQPQHF. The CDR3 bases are TGTGCCAGCAGTGAAATAGGGGTCCAGCCCCAGCATTTT. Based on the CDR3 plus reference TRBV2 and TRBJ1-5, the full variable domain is EPEVTQTPSHQVTQMGQEVILRCVPISNHLYFYWYRQILGQKVEFLVSFYNNEISEKSEIFDDQFSVERPDGSNFTLKIRSTKLEDSAMYFCASSEIGVQPQHFGDGTRLSIL.